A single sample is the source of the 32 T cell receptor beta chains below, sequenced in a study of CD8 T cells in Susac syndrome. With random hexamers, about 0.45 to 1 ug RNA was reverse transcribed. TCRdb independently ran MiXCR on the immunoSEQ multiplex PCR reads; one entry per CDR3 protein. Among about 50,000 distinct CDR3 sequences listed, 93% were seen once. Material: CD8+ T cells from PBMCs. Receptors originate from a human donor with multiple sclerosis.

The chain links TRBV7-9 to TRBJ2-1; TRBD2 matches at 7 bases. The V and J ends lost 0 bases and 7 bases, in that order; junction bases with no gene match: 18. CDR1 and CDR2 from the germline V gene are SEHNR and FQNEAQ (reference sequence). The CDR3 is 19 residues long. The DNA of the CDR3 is TGTGCCAGCAGCTTAGCCCCCGGTGGGCGGGGGACGTCTTTGAATGAGCAGTTCTTC. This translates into CASSLAPGGRGTSLNEQFF.

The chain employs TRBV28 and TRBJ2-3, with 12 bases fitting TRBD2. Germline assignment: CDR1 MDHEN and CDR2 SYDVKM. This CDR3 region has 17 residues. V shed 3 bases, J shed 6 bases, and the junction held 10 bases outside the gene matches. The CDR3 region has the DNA TGTGCCAGCAGTTTCGTACTAGCGGGGGGACCAGGGGATACGCAGTATTTT. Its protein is CASSFVLAGGPGDTQYF.

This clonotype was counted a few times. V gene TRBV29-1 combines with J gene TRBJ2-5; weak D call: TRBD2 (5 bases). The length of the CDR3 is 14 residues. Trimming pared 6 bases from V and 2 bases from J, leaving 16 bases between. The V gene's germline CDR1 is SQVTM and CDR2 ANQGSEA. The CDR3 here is CSVAGRQLQETQYF. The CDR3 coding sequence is TGCAGCGTGGCGGGCCGCCAATTACAAGAGACCCAGTACTTC.

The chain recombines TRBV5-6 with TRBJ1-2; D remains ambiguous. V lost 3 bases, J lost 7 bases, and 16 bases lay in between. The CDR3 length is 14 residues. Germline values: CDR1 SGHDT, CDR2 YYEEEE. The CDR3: CASSSARSPFGYTF. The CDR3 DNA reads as TGTGCCAGCAGCTCCGCCCGGTCCCCTTTTGGCTACACCTTC.

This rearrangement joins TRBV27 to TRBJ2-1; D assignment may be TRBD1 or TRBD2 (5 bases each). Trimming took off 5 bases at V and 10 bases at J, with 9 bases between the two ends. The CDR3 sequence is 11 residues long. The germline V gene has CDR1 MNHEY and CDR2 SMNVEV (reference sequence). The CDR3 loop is CASSMGREQFF. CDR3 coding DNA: TGTGCCAGCAGTATGGGACGGGAGCAGTTCTTC.

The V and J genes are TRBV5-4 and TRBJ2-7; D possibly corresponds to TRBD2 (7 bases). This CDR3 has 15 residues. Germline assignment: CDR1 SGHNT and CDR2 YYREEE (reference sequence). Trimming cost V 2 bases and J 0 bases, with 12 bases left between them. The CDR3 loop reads CASSFSGGLSYEQYF. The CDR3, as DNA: TGTGCCAGCAGCTTTTCCGGGGGGCTCTCCTACGAGCAGTACTTC. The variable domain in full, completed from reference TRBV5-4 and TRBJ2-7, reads ETGVTQSPTHLIKTRGQQVTLRCSSQSGHNTVSWYQQALGQGPQFIFQYYREEENGRGNFPPRFSGLQFPNYSSELNVNALELDDSALYLCASSFSGGLSYEQYFGPGTRLTVT.

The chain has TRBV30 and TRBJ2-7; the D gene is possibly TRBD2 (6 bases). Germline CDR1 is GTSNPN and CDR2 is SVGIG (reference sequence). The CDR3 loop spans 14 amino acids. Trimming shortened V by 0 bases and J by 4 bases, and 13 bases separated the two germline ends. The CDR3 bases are TGTGCCTGGAGTGTCATCGGGGGTCTTTACGAGCAGTACTTC. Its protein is CAWSVIGGLYEQYF.

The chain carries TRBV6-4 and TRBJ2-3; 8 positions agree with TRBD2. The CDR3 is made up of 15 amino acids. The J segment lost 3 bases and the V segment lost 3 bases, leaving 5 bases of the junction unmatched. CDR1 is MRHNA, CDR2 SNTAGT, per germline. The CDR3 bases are TGTGCCAGCAGTGAATCGGGCGGGGGGACAGATACGCAGTATTTT. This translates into CASSESGGGTDTQYF.

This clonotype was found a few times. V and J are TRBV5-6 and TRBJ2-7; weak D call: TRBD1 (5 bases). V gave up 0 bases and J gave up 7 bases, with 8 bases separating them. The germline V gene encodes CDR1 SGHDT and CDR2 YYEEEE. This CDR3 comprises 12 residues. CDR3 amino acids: CASSLGSGEQYF. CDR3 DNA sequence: TGTGCCAGCAGCTTGGGTTCAGGGGAGCAGTACTTC.

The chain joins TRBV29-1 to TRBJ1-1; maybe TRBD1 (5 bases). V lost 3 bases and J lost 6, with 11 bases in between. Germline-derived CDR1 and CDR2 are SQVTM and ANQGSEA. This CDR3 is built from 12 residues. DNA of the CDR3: TGCAGCGTTGACCCAGGGATGTCTGAAGCTTTCTTT. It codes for CSVDPGMSEAFF.

CDR3 amino acids: CASSLAGLDTEAFF. The DNA for the CDR3 is TGCGCCAGCAGCTTGGCAGGGTTGGACACTGAAGCTTTCTTT. The chain combines TRBV5-1 with TRBJ1-1; a weak D match, TRBD1 (5 bases). The V and J ends lost 0 bases and 3 bases respectively, with 9 bases between them. CDR1 is SGHRS, CDR2 YFSETQ, per germline. The CDR3 is made up of 14 amino acids.

The CDR3 nucleotides read TGTGCCAGCAGTCCCACAGCGAACACTGAAGCTTTCTTT. This translates into CASSPTANTEAFF. The rearrangement links TRBV12-3 or TRBV12-4 to TRBJ1-1; the D is unclear. CDR3 size: 13 residues. Trimming took off 5 bases at V and 1 base at J, with 8 bases between the two ends.

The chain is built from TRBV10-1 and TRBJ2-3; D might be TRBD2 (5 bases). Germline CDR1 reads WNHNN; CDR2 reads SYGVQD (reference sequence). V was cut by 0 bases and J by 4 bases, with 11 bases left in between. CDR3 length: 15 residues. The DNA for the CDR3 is TGCGCCAGCAGTGAGTCCCAGAGGGTGGCAGATACGCAGTATTTT. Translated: CASSESQRVADTQYF.

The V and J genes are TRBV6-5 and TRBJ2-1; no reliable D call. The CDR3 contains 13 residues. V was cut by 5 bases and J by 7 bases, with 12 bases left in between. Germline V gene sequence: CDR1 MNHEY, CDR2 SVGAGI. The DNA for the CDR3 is TGTGCCAGCAGTCTGACTGGGATAAATGAGCAGTTCTTC. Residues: CASSLTGINEQFF.

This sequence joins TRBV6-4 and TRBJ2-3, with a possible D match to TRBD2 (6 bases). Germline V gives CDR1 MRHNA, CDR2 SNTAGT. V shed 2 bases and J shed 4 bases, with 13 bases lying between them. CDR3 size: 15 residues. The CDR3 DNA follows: TGTGCCAGCAGTGACGAGATTAGCGGAGCAGATACGCAGTATTTT. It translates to CASSDEISGADTQYF.

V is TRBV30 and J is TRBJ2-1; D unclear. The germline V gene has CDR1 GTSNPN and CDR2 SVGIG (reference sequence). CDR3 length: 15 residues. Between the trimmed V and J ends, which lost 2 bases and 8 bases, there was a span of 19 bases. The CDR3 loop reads CAWSRSAVVQDEQFF. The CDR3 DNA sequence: TGTGCCTGGAGTCGGTCGGCGGTAGTCCAGGATGAGCAGTTCTTC.

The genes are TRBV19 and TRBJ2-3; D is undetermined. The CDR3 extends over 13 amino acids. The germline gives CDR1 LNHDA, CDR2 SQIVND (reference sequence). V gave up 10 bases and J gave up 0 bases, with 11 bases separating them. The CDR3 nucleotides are TGTGCCACCTCCGGCAGCAGCACAGATACGCAGTATTTT. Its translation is CATSGSSTDTQYF.

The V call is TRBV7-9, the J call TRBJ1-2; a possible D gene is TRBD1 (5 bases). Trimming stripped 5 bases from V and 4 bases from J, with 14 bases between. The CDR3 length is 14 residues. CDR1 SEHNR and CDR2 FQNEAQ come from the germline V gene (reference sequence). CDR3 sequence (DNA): TGTGCCAGCAGCCGAATTCAGGGCCCCTATGGCTACACCTTC. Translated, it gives CASSRIQGPYGYTF.

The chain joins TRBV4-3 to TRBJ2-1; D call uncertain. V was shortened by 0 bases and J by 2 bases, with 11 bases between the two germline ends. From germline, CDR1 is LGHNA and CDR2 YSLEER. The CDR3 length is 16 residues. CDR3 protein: CASSQDGLGAYNEQFF. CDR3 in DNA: TGCGCCAGCAGCCAAGATGGGCTAGGAGCCTACAATGAGCAGTTCTTC.

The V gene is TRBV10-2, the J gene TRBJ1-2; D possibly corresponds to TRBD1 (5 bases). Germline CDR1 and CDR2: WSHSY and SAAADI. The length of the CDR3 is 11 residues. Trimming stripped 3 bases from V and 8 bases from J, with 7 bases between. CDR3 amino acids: CASSDAGGYTF. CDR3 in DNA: TGCGCCAGCAGTGATGCAGGGGGCTACACCTTC.

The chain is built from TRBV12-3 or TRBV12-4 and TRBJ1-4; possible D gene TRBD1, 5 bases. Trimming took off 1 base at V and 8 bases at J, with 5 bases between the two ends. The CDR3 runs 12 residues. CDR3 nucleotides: TGTGCCAGCAGTTTAGGGGGGGAAAAACTGTTTTTT. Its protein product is CASSLGGEKLFF.

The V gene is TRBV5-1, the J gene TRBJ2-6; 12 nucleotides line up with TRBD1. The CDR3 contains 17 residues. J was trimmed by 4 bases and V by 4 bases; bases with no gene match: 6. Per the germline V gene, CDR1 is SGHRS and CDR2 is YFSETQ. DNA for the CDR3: TGCGCCAGCAGCGAGGGACAGGGGGCTCTGGGGGCCAACGTCCTGACTTTC. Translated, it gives CASSEGQGALGANVLTF.

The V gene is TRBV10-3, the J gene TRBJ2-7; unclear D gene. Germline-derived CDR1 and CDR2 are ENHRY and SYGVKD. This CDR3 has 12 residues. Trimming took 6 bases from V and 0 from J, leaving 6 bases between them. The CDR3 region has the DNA TGTGCCATCAGATCCACCTCCTACGAGCAGTACTTC. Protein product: CAIRSTSYEQYF.

The CDR3 loop is CASNEIGVGTKNIQYF. Written as DNA, the CDR3 is TGTGCCAGCAACGAAATCGGGGTAGGAACCAAAAACATTCAGTACTTC. The genes are TRBV6-2 or TRBV6-3 and TRBJ2-4; a possible D gene is TRBD2 (5 bases). This CDR3 contains 16 residues. Looked up from germline, CDR1 is MNHEY and CDR2 is SVGEGT. V lost 7 bases and J 2 bases, leaving 18 bases between the germline ends.

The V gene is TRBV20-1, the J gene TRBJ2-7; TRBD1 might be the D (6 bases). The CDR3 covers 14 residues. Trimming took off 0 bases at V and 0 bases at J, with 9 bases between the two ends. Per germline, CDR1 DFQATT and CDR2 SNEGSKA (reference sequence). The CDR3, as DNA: TGCAGTGCTAGAGAGACAGGAGGCTCCTACGAGCAGTACTTC. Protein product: CSARETGGSYEQYF.

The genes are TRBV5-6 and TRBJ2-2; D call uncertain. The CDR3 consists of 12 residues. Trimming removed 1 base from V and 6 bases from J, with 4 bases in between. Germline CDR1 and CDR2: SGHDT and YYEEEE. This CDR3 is CASSLLSGELFF. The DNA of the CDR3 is TGTGCCAGCAGCTTGTTGTCCGGGGAGCTGTTTTTT. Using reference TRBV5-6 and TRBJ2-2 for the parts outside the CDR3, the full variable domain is DAGVTQSPTHLIKTRGQQVTLRCSPKSGHDTVSWYQQALGQGPQFIFQYYEEEERQRGNFPDRFSGHQFPNYSSELNVNALLLGDSALYLCASSLLSGELFFGEGSRLTVL.

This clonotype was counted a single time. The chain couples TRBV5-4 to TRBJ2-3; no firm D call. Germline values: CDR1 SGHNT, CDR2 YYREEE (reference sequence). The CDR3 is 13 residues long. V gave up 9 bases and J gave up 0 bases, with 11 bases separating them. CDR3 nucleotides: TGTGCCATAGACGCGGACAGCACAGATACGCAGTATTTT. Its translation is CAIDADSTDTQYF.

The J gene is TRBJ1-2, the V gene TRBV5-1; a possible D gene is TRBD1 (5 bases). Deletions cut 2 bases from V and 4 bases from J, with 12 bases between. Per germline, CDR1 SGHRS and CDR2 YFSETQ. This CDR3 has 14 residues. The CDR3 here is CASSLGDVGYGYTF. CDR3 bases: TGCGCCAGCAGCTTAGGGGACGTCGGCTATGGCTACACCTTC.

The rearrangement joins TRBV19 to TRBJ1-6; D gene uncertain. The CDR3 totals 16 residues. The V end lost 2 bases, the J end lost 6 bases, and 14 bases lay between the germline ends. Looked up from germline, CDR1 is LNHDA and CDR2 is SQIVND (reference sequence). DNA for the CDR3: TGTGCCAGTAGTATAAGGCGTCCGAACACTAATTCACCCCTCCACTTT. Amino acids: CASSIRRPNTNSPLHF.

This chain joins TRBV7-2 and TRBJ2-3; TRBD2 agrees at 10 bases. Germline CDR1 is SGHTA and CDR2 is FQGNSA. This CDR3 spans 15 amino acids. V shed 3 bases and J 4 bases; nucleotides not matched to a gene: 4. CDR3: CASSFTSGEADTQYF. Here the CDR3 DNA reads TGTGCCAGCAGCTTCACTAGCGGGGAGGCAGATACGCAGTATTTT.

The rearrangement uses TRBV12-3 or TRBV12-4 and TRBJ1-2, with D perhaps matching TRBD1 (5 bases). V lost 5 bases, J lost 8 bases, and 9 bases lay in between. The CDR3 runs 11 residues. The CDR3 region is CASSPGHGYTF. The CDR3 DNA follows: TGTGCCAGCAGTCCAGGGCACGGCTACACCTTC.

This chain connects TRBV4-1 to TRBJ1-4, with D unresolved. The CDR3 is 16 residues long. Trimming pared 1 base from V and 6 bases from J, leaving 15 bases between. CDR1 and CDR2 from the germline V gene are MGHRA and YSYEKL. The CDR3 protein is CASSQGRGIEYEKLFF. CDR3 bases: TGCGCCAGCAGCCAAGGACGGGGTATCGAGTATGAAAAACTGTTTTTT.